Described below is a single T cell receptor beta chain sequence and its context. Its antigen remains undetermined. No base quality values were provided; no much bigger clone lies one nucleotide off. The source of the sample is a study of shared clonotypes between healthy human individuals (dated by TCRdb to 2018 to 2021). Context from the whole study: A few men and a couple of women, aged 18 to 49 years, made up the cohort. Different laboratories and diverse techniques were used to prepare libraries and sequence TCR repertoires, to increase sequencing depth and limit assay-specific biases. Blood TCR repertoires of several healthy adults were deeply sequenced to estimate repertoire size and the extent of clonotype sharing between individuals. Between about 0.8 and 9.5 billion PBMCs per donor were obtained by leukapheresis. For each donor, three plates each were used for CD4 naive and CD4 memory, two plates were used for CD8 naive, and one plate was used for CD8 memory.

Relative to germline, V is 7 bases shorter and J is 5 bases shorter, with 18 bases between their ends. Via the germline V gene (reference sequence), CDR1 is LNHDA and CDR2 SQIVND. The CDR3 measures 15 amino acids from cysteine to phenylalanine. The entry retains the CDR3 DNA only, 45 bases that are in frame from base 1. TCR CDR3 regions were amplified from genomic DNA by multiplex PCR using the deep immunoSEQ assay. Extracted genomic DNA from each cell subset was distributed evenly across all wells of several immunoSEQ 96-well plates, and each plate was treated as a replicate. For sorted subsets, each replicate PCR was loaded with about 0.2 ug genomic DNA, equivalent to some 31,000 T cell genomes. The purified libraries were quantified using a Qubit 3.0 fluorometer, sized with a Bioanalyzer 2100, and then quantified again using the KAPA Library Quantification kit. A separate single-read 150-cycle Illumina NextSeq 550 flow cell was used to sequence each immunoSEQ 96-well plate. On the study's bioinformatics: The immunoSEQ output contained only junctional sequences without quality scores, so filtering could not match that applied to full-length reads. To assign V/J genes and CDR3, sequences were annotated against IMGT germline references using PyIR, a Python wrapper for IgBLAST v1.9. Reads were filtered out if the reads had weak V/J assignments (E-value above 1e-6), no CDR3, stop codons, out-of-frame junctions, or ambiguous translated residues. V3J clonotypes were defined as sequences sharing an identical inferred V gene, J gene, and CDR3 amino acid sequence. To compute the percentage overlap between repertoires, the number of shared unique clonotypes was divided by the size of the smaller repertoire. Repertoire richness was assessed with RTK rarefaction, the Chao1 estimator, and Recon v2.1 estimates of unobserved clonotypes. Generation probabilities for all TCRbeta clonotypes obtained by the gDNA method from a handful of donors were computed using OLGA. TCRdb took over this immuneACCESS table, retaining in-frame rearrangements with V and J assigned. Such tables are incomplete; in checked studies, under half of the missing clones stem from an unresolved V gene, and the remainder is unexplained. That table supplies the V and J calls and clone size; D and trimming were determined from the DNA. The sample includes about 2.3 million clones, with just over 90% observed a single time. The top ten hold about 0.37% of the sample.

Broader findings and caveats from the paper: Sampling was limited to blood, and TCR repertoires in tissue likely differ from TCR repertoires in blood. Because the study included only a small number of donors, the genetic and exposure-history diversity represented was limited. Rarefaction of sorted-subset datasets indicated incomplete sequencing despite the large sequencing depth. Across a handful of donors, about 5% of naive CD4, roughly 3.4% of naive CD8, around 2.5% of memory CD4, and approximately 0.4% of memory CD8 clonotypes were shared. Pairwise subsampling indicated that sequencing depth was expected to affect the degree of clonotype sharing among donors. Larger estimated clonotype richness was generally found for naive subsets than for memory subsets. Higher generation probabilities were observed for clonotypes shared by all four sorted-subset donors than for non-shared clonotypes.

Donors were healthy HIV-negative adults with no recently reported acute infections or vaccinations. Every donor was a Caucasian adult residing in Nashville, Tennessee, USA. Magnetic negative selection was used to enrich CD4+ T cells, after which naive cells were positively selected on CD45RA and the negative fraction became the memory subset. Blood was obtained by leukapheresis, after which PBMCs were separated by Ficoll-Histopaque density gradient centrifugation and cryopreserved in liquid nitrogen vapor phase. Analytical flow cytometry was used to check the purity and quantity of every magnetically sorted T cell population. Genomic DNA was isolated from every sorted fraction and measured by UV absorbance on a Nanodrop 2000c.

The clonotype comes from a man between 18 and 29 years old in good health. Some clones in this sample may be carry-over from other donors' samples. The chain is assembled from TRBV19 and TRBJ2-1; TRBD2 might be the D gene, on 5 matching bases. The sequencing sample was made of naive CD4+ T cells from PBMCs. Reading the label with the study, this specimen's cell subset or site is: CD45RA+ positively selected. The DNA sequence is as follows: TGTGCCAGTACTAACGCGGGTAGAACAAACAATGAGCAGTTCTTC. This is translated as CASTNAGRTNNEQFF.